This T cell receptor beta chain was obtained from a study of cytomegalovirus exposure and HLA in healthy donors. Study-level results: Links to common viral pathogens appeared, in a later analysis, for several of the most significant clusters. An analysis was carried out at a later point. It showed that HLA-associated TCR beta chains were more clonally expanded than equally common non-associated chains. Segments of the TCR beta V type were, in most cases, productive about 87% or about 30% of the time in an earlier analysis. The only immune exposure information that was available was CMV serostatus.

Remarks on this clone: No antigen is known for it.

Vbeta (60) and Jbeta (13) primers were used in the PCR. TCRdb keeps only in-frame clones here, not all; method: immunoSEQ multiplex PCR. This table has around 130,000 clones, around 67% appearing once. Germline V gene sequence: CDR1 MNHEY, CDR2 SMNVEV (reference sequence). This CDR3 is 15 amino acids long. Trimming removed 2 bases at V and 0 bases at J, with 10 bases between. Sequencing was carried out using PBMCs. This chain connects TRBV27 to TRBJ1-2, with a possible D match to TRBD1 (6 bases). The receptor's source is a woman aged 40-49 years in good health and CMV-seropositive. CDR3 amino acids: CASSLVGTTNYGYTF. The CDR3 region has the DNA TGTGCCAGCAGTTTAGTCGGGACAACTAACTATGGCTACACCTTC.